This T cell receptor (beta chain) was identified in a study of tumor-infiltrating lymphocytes in primary liver carcinoma. Joint extraction of RNA and DNA used about 17-31 mg of bulk tissue that was unsorted. Subjects presented with primary liver carcinoma managed by surgical resection. Sampling targeted five separate regions of each tumor, which included the tumor centre. The germline CDR1 and CDR2 sequences are MNHNS and SASEGT. The CDR3 extends over 14 amino acids. Study results and limitations: When set against blood, tumors had a significantly higher top-250-clone fraction (p = 0.039). Only about 8-24% of top clones spanned all five tumor regions.

Using a constant-region primer together with ProtoScript II reverse transcriptase, TCR beta cDNA was made from about 490 ng of total RNA. Investigators got TCR beta libraries out of three nested multiplex PCR rounds, done with slightly modified ARM-PCR. Primers for the first two PCR rounds were TRBV1-TRBV30 forward primers and a C-beta reverse primer (about 9 cycles per round). TCRdb re-derived calls from the multiplex PCR reads in MiXCR, one entry per CDR3 protein. The sample lists approximately 190,000 distinct CDR3 sequences, around four fifths seen once, with 15% to 20% in the top ten. As for this clonotype: The antigen is not known. One junction end disagrees with the germline gene, perhaps due to a read error.

This receptor was obtained from a man in his forties with primary liver carcinoma and hepatitis B virus infection. Input material: tumor tissue from primary liver carcinoma. This chain joins TRBV6-1 and TRBJ1-2, with TRBD1 matching over 8 bases. The CDR3 DNA sequence: TGTGCCAGAAGTGGACCAGGGGGCGGATATGGCTACACCTTC. Amino acids: CARSGPGGGYGYTF.